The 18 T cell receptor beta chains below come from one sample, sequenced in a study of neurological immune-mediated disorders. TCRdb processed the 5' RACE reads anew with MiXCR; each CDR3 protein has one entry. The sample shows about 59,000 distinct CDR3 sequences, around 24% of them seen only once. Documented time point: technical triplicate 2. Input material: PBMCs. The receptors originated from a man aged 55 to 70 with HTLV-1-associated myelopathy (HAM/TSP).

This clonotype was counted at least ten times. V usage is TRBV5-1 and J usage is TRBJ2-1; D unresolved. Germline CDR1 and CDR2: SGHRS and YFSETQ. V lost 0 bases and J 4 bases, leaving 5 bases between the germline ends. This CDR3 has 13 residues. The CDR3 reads CASSLGTYNEQFF. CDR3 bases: TGCGCCAGCAGCTTGGGCACATACAATGAGCAGTTCTTC. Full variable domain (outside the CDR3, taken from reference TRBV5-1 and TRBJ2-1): KAGVTQTPRYLIKTRGQQVTLSCSPISGHRSVSWYQQTPGQGLQFLFEYFSETQRNKGNFPGRFSGRQFSNSRSEMNVSTLELGDSALYLCASSLGTYNEQFFGPGTRLTVL.

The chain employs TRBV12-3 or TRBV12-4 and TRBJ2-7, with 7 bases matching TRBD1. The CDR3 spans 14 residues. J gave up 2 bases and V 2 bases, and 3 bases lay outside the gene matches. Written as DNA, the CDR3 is TGTGCCAGCAGTTTAAGGGGACAGACCTACGAGCAGTACTTC. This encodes CASSLRGQTYEQYF.

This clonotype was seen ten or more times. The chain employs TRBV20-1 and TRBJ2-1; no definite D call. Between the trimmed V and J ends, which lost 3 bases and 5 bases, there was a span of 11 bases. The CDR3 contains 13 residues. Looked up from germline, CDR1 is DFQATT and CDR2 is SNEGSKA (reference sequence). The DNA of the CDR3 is TGCAGTGCTAGCATTACTGGCCACAATGAGCAGTTCTTC. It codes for CSASITGHNEQFF.

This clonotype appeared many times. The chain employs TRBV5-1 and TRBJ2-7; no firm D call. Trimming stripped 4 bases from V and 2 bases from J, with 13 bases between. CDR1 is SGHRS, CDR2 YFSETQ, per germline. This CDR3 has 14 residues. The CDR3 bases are TGCGCCAGCAGCCTTGATCTGGGCCCCTACGAGCAGTACTTC. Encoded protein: CASSLDLGPYEQYF.

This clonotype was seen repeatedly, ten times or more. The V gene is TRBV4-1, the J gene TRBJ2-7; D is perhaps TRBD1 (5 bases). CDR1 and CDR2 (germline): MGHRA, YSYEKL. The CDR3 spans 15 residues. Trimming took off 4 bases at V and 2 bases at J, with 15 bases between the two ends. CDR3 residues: CASSLEARATYEQYF. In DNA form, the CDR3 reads TGCGCCAGCAGCCTCGAAGCCAGGGCCACCTACGAGCAGTACTTC.

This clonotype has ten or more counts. For the CDR3, the DNA is TGCAGTGCTACCGGACAGGAGGATCGATCCTACAATGAGCAGTTCTTC. This gives the protein CSATGQEDRSYNEQFF. The chain uses TRBV20-1 and TRBJ2-1, with 7 bases fitting TRBD1. The CDR3 covers 16 residues. Germline lookup yields CDR1 DFQATT and CDR2 SNEGSKA (reference sequence). J was trimmed by 1 base and V by 4 bases; bases with no gene match: 10.

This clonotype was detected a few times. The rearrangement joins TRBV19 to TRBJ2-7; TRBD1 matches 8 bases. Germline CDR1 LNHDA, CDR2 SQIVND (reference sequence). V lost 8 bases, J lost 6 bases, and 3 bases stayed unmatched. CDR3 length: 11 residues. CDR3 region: CASGQGFEQYF. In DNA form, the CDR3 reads TGTGCCAGTGGACAGGGTTTCGAGCAGTACTTC.

CDR3 in DNA: TGTGCCAGCAGCCAAGAGGCCCTAGCGGGAGCCACCGGGGAGCTGTTTTTT. It is translated as CASSQEALAGATGELFF. The V call is TRBV4-2, the J call TRBJ2-2; 10 bases fit TRBD2. Trimming took 0 bases from V and 4 from J; bases not matched to a gene: 5. The CDR3 sequence is 17 residues long. Germline CDR1 is LGHNA and CDR2 is YNFKEQ.

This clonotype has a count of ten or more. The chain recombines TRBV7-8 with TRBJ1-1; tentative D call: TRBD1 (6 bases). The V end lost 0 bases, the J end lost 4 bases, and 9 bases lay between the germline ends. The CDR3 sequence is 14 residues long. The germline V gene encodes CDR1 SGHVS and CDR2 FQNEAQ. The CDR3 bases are TGTGCCAGCAGCTTAGCCCAGGACAGCACTGAAGCTTTCTTT. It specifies CASSLAQDSTEAFF. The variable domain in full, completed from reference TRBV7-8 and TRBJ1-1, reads GAGVSQSPRYKVAKRGQDVALRCDPISGHVSLFWYQQALGQGPEFLTYFQNEAQLDKSGLPSDRFFAERPEGSVSTLKIQRTQQEDSAVYLCASSLAQDSTEAFFGQGTRLTVV.

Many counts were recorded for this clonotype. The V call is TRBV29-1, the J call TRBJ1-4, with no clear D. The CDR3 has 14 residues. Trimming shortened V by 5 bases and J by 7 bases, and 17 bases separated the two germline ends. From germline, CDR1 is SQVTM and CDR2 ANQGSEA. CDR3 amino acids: CSVSRTITGEKLFF. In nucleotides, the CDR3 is TGCAGCGTTTCCAGGACCATTACGGGTGAAAAACTGTTTTTT.

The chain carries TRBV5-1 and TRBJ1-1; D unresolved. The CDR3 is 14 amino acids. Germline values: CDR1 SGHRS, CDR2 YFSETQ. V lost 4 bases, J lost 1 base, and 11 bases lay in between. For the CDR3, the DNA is TGCGCCAGCAGCGGAAACTCAGGGAACACTGAAGCTTTCTTT. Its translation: CASSGNSGNTEAFF.

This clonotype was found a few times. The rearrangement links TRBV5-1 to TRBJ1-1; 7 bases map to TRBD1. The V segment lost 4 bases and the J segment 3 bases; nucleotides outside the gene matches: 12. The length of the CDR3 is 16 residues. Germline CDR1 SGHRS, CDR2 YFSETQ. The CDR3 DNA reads TGCGCCAGCAGCCCCCAGGGGGGCAGGGGGTACACTGAAGCTTTCTTT. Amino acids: CASSPQGGRGYTEAFF.

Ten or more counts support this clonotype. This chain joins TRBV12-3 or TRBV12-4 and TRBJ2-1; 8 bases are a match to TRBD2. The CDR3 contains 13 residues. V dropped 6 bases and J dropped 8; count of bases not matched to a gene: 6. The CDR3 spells CASSLGSGDEQFF. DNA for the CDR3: TGTGCCAGCAGCCTCGGTAGCGGGGATGAGCAGTTCTTC.

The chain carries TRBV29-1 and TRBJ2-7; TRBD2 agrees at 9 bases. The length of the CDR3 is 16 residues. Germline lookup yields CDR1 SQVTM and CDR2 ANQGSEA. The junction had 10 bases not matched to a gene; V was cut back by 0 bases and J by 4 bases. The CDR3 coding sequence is TGCAGCGTTGAAGACCTCCTAGTTAGCGGGAGATACGAGCAGTACTTC. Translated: CSVEDLLVSGRYEQYF.

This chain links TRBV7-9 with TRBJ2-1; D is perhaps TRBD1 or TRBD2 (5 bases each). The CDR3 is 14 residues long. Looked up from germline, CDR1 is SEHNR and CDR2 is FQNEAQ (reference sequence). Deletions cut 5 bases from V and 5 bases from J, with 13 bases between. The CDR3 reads CASSPGIGDNEQFF. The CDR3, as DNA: TGTGCCAGCAGCCCCGGGATAGGGGACAATGAGCAGTTCTTC. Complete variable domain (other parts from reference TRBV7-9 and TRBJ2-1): DTGVSQNPRHKITKRGQNVTFRCDPISEHNRLYWYRQTLGQGPEFLTYFQNEAQLEKSRLLSDRFSAERPKGSFSTLEIQRTEQGDSAMYLCASSPGIGDNEQFFGPGTRLTVL.

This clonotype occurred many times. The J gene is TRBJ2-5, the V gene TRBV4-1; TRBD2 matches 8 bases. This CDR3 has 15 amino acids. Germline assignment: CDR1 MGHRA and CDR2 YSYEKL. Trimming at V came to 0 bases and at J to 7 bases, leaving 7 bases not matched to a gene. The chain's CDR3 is CASSQDPSGRGTQYF. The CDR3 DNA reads TGCGCCAGCAGCCAAGATCCAAGCGGGAGAGGGACCCAGTACTTC.

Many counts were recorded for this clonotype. Here the CDR3 DNA reads TGTGCCAGCAGTGAAGACGCCAGGGCTGGCTACACCTTC. This gives the protein CASSEDARAGYTF. V is TRBV6-1 and J is TRBJ1-2; D is possibly TRBD1 (5 bases). Germline values: CDR1 MNHNS, CDR2 SASEGT. CDR3 length equals 13 residues. Trimming cost V 1 base and J 7 bases, with 10 bases left between them.

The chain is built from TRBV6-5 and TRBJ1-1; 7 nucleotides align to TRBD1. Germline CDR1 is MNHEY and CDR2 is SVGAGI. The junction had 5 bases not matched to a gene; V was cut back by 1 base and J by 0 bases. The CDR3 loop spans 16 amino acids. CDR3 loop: CASSYFAGGMNTEAFF. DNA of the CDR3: TGTGCCAGCAGTTACTTCGCAGGGGGGATGAACACTGAAGCTTTCTTT.